The 30 T cell receptor beta chains below all came from one sample that was sequenced in a study of molecular identifiers for immune sequencing clone quantification. Via MiXCR, TCRdb re-called the PCR reads, giving one row per CDR3 protein. The sample consists of about 100,000 distinct CDR3 sequences, about a third of them appearing once. Specimen: naive CD8+ T cells from blood, with Jurkat cell RNA spiked in. The subset here: FACS-sorted CD8+CD4-CCR7+CD45RA+ naive T cells. The receptors shown here come from a human donor in good health. Some libraries in this study had Jurkat cell RNA spiked in.

Regarding this clonotype: A much more abundant neighbour one base away suggests this may be a read error. This chain links TRBV7-2 with TRBJ2-3; 12 nucleotides line up with TRBD2. Germline V gene lookup returns CDR1 SGHTA and CDR2 FQGNSA. The V gene end was trimmed by 1 base and the J gene end by 2 bases; junction bases not matched to a gene: 10. This CDR3 has 19 residues. The CDR3 DNA follows: TGTGCCAGCAGCTTAGAGCTACTAGCGGGAGGTTCCCACACAGATACGCAGTATTTT. Protein product: CASSLELLAGGSHTDTQYF.

The chain is built from TRBV21-1 and TRBJ2-3; the table's D call, TRBD1, was not checked against the DNA. TRBV21-1 is a pseudogene segment. The CDR3 length is 13 residues. CDR3 amino acids: CASSDRGGSTQYF. The CDR3 DNA sequence: TGTGCCAGCAGCGATCGCGGGGGCAGTACGCAGTATTTT.

To note about this clonotype: A clone one base away is much larger, so this may be a read error. The V gene is TRBV28, the J gene TRBJ1-1; the D gene is possibly TRBD1 (5 bases). Germline V gene sequence: CDR1 MDHEN, CDR2 SYDVKM. Trimming removed 6 bases at V and 0 bases at J, with 11 bases between. The CDR3 totals 14 residues. The CDR3 protein is CASRTDTVNTEAFF. The CDR3 DNA follows: TGTGCCAGCAGGACGGACACAGTGAACACTGAAGCTTTCTTT. The full variable domain, completed using reference TRBV28 and TRBJ1-1, is DVKVTQSSRYLVKRTGEKVFLECVQDMDHENMFWYRQDPGLGLRLIYFSYDVKMKEKGDIPEGYSVSREKKERFSLILESASTNQTSMYLCASRTDTVNTEAFFGQGTRLTVV.

In regard to this clonotype: At one end the junction does not follow the germline gene, possibly because of a read error. The chain is built from TRBV4-3 and TRBJ2-3, with D perhaps matching TRBD1 or TRBD2 (6 bases each). The CDR3 is 14 amino acids. Germline-derived CDR1 and CDR2 are LGHNA and YSLEER. CDR3 amino acids: CAGSQDRGRDTQYF. In nucleotides, the CDR3 is TGCGCCGGCAGCCAAGATAGGGGGAGGGATACGCAGTATTTT.

With respect to this clonotype: At one end the junction does not follow the germline gene, possibly because of a read error. The chain combines TRBV28 with TRBJ1-6, with D possibly being TRBD1 (6 bases). Looked up from germline, CDR1 is MDHEN and CDR2 is SYDVKM. The CDR3 covers 11 residues. This CDR3 is CASSPRTALHF. CDR3 nucleotide sequence: TGTGCCAGCAGTCCGAGGACAGCCCTTCACTTT.

As to this clonotype: With a much larger clone just one base away, this may be a read error. V usage is TRBV28 and J usage is TRBJ1-5; D is unclear. Germline loops: CDR1 MDHEN, CDR2 SYDVKM. This CDR3 contains 15 residues. CDR3 in amino acids: CASSDYRLSDQPQHF. CDR3 in DNA: TGTGCCAGCAGTGACTACAGACTTAGCGATCAGCCCCAGCATTTT.

The gene calls are TRBV12-3 or TRBV12-4 and TRBJ2-1; 8 positions agree with TRBD2. The CDR3 runs to 14 residues. V was pared by 3 bases and J by 3 bases, with 1 base of the junction left unmatched. CDR3 in DNA: TGTGCCAGCAGTTTTACTAGCGGCTACAATGAGCAGTTCTTC. It translates to CASSFTSGYNEQFF.

This clonotype occurred many times. The V call is TRBV23-1, the J call TRBJ1-5; 9 nucleotides align to TRBD1. TRBV23-1 falls under the ORF class, with uncertain function. The V gene end was trimmed by 3 bases and the J gene end by 7 bases; junction bases not matched to a gene: 10. CDR3 length: 16 residues. CDR3: CASSQRKGQGWQPQHF. CDR3 bases: TGCGCCAGCAGTCAGAGGAAGGGACAGGGCTGGCAGCCCCAGCATTTT.

This clonotype was observed a handful of times. Because it lacks the conserved phenylalanine or tryptophan at the end, this CDR3 is likely a read error. This chain connects TRBV4-1 to TRBJ1-1; D gene uncertain. V was trimmed by 1 base and J by 1 base, leaving 7 bases between them. This CDR3 is 14 amino acids long. The V gene's germline CDR1 is MGHRA and CDR2 YSYEKL. CDR3 coding DNA: TGCGCCAGCAGCCAAGGGGCAGGGAACACTGAAGCTTTCATT. Protein product: CASSQGAGNTEAFI.

A remark on this clonotype: A much bigger clone sits one base away, suggesting this may be a read error. The rearrangement uses TRBV7-9 and TRBJ1-5; TRBD1 aligns across 9 bases. Germline assignment: CDR1 SEHNR and CDR2 FQNEAQ (reference sequence). This CDR3 is built from 16 residues. Trimming cost V 1 base and J 5 bases; bases outside gene matches: 6. This CDR3 is CASSLGQTGGYQPQHF. The DNA of the CDR3 is TGTGCCAGCAGCTTAGGCCAGACAGGGGGTTATCAGCCCCAGCATTTT. Supplemented by reference TRBV7-9 and TRBJ1-5, the full variable domain reads DTGVSQNPRHKITKRGQNVTFRCDPISEHNRLYWYRQTLGQGPEFLTYFQNEAQLEKSRLLSDRFSAERPKGSFSTLEIQRTEQGDSAMYLCASSLGQTGGYQPQHFGDGTRLSIL.

This clonotype was found a few times. The chain joins TRBV20-1 to TRBJ1-1, with D perhaps matching TRBD1 (5 bases). The V gene's germline CDR1 is DFQATT and CDR2 SNEGSKA (reference sequence). The CDR3 totals 12 residues. CDR3 in amino acids: CRLPGGGTEAFF. CDR3 sequence (DNA): TGCAGGCTACCCGGGGGTGGCACTGAAGCTTTCTTT.

Notes on this clonotype: Being one base from a much bigger clone, this may be a read error. The chain uses TRBV10-3 and TRBJ1-1; 9 nucleotides match TRBD1. Germline lookup yields CDR1 ENHRY and CDR2 SYGVKD. This CDR3 spans 13 amino acids. This CDR3 reads CALSESGQGVAFF. In nucleotides, the CDR3 is TGTGCCCTCAGTGAGTCGGGACAGGGCGTAGCTTTCTTT.

This clonotype appeared a few times. The rearrangement links TRBV9 to TRBJ2-2; D is unresolved. The CDR3 length is 17 residues. Germline lookup yields CDR1 SGDLS and CDR2 YYNGEE. Trimming removed 4 bases at V and 0 bases at J, with 16 bases between. The chain's CDR3 is CASSLPRKQPNTGELFF. The DNA of the CDR3 is TGTGCCAGCAGCTTACCCCGAAAACAACCGAACACCGGGGAGCTGTTTTTT.

The J gene is TRBJ2-7, the V gene TRBV2; the D gene could be TRBD1 or TRBD2 (5 bases each). The closer fit of TRBJ2-1 to the DNA end suggests the J call may be wrong. Germline V gene lookup returns CDR1 SNHLY and CDR2 FYNNEI. The CDR3 is made up of 14 amino acids. As DNA, the CDR3 is TGTGCCAGCAGTGGGGGGACGGGCCCCTACGAGCAGTTCTTC. Translation: CASSGGTGPYEQFF.

This clonotype appeared many times. The rearrangement uses TRBV3-1 and TRBJ1-1, with D unclear. The CDR3 consists of 12 residues. V was pared by 1 base and J by 6 bases, with 6 bases between. The germline V gene encodes CDR1 LGHDT and CDR2 YNNKEL (reference sequence). The CDR3 spells CASSQGRAEAFF. For the CDR3, the DNA is TGTGCCAGCAGCCAAGGTCGCGCTGAAGCTTTCTTT.

This clonotype was counted a few times. V gene TRBV12-3 or TRBV12-4 combines with J gene TRBJ2-7; no reliable D call. The V end was cut by 8 bases, the J end by 5 bases, with 16 bases between. This CDR3 comprises 13 residues. As DNA, the CDR3 is TGTGCCAGCCGACCCCATGGTTTCCACGAGCAGTACTTC. This codes for CASRPHGFHEQYF.

This clonotype was recorded a few times. The chain has TRBV23-1 and TRBJ1-3; D gene unclear. TRBV23-1 counts as an open reading frame of uncertain function. This CDR3 contains 16 residues. V lost 0 bases, J lost 0 bases, and 9 bases lay in between. CDR3 DNA: TGCGCCAGCAGTCAATCACCCGTCCTCTCTGGAAACACCATATATTTT. Translated: CASSQSPVLSGNTIYF.

In its sample, this clonotype was seen many times. The CDR3 nucleotides read TGTGCCAGCAGTTTGGACTACCGGAAAAACTACGAGCAGTACTTC. Protein sequence: CASSLDYRKNYEQYF. The chain has TRBV28 and TRBJ2-7; tentative D call: TRBD2 (6 bases). Looked up from germline, CDR1 is MDHEN and CDR2 is SYDVKM. V dropped 3 bases and J dropped 3 bases, with 15 bases sitting between them. The CDR3 sequence is 15 residues long.

This clonotype was counted at least ten times. The chain employs TRBV5-4 and TRBJ2-3; TRBD2 matches at 9 bases. Germline V gene data show CDR1 as SGHNT and CDR2 as YYREEE (reference sequence). CDR3 size: 17 residues. Unmatched junction bases numbered 7, after V lost 0 bases and J lost 2 bases. The chain's CDR3 is CASSLGVLAGYTDTQYF. In nucleotides, the CDR3 is TGTGCCAGCAGCTTGGGGGTGCTAGCGGGATACACAGATACGCAGTATTTT. Full variable domain (rest looked up from reference TRBV5-4 and TRBJ2-3): ETGVTQSPTHLIKTRGQQVTLRCSSQSGHNTVSWYQQALGQGPQFIFQYYREEENGRGNFPPRFSGLQFPNYSSELNVNALELDDSALYLCASSLGVLAGYTDTQYFGPGTRLTVL.

The rearrangement joins TRBV28 to TRBJ1-1; tentative D call: TRBD1 (6 bases). CDR1 and CDR2 from the germline V gene are MDHEN and SYDVKM. V lost 10 bases to trimming and J lost 0 bases, with 15 bases between them. The length of the CDR3 is 14 residues. DNA for the CDR3: TGTGCCACCGCTAGGACAGACCTGAACACTGAAGCTTTCTTT. This encodes CATARTDLNTEAFF. Together with reference TRBV28 and TRBJ1-1, the CDR3 gives the full variable domain: DVKVTQSSRYLVKRTGEKVFLECVQDMDHENMFWYRQDPGLGLRLIYFSYDVKMKEKGDIPEGYSVSREKKERFSLILESASTNQTSMYLCATARTDLNTEAFFGQGTRLTVV.

This clonotype has a count of ten or more. The chain uses TRBV20-1 and TRBJ1-5; D is uncertain. V lost 0 bases and J lost 0, with 9 bases in between. The germline V gene encodes CDR1 DFQATT and CDR2 SNEGSKA (reference sequence). The CDR3 length is 15 residues. CDR3 sequence: CSARDLGNSNQPQHF. The CDR3 DNA is TGCAGTGCTAGAGATTTGGGCAATAGCAATCAGCCCCAGCATTTT.

This clonotype has at least ten counts. V and J are TRBV7-2 and TRBJ1-1; D unclear. Germline V gene sequence: CDR1 SGHTA, CDR2 FQGNSA. This CDR3 has 11 amino acids. V lost 0 bases and J 8 bases, leaving 4 bases between the germline ends. The DNA for the CDR3 is TGTGCCAGCAGCTTAGCCCCAGAAGCTTTCTTT. Its protein is CASSLAPEAFF.

To note about this clonotype: Just one base apart from a much larger clone, this may be a read error. This chain joins TRBV28 and TRBJ1-4; D not resolved. The germline V gene has CDR1 MDHEN and CDR2 SYDVKM. The CDR3 length is 14 residues. The CDR3 region is CASTMAGSNDKLFF. CDR3 bases: TGTGCCAGCACCATGGCGGGGTCCAATGATAAACTGTTTTTT.

The rearrangement links TRBV12-3 or TRBV12-4 to TRBJ1-4; D remains ambiguous. This CDR3 contains 13 residues. V was pared by 7 bases and J by 8 bases, with 14 bases between. Here the CDR3 DNA reads TGTGCCAGCAATCGCGGACCCACGGAAAAACTGTTTTTT. Translating it yields CASNRGPTEKLFF.

This clonotype came up many times. The chain carries TRBV7-9 and TRBJ2-7; TRBD2 might be the D (6 bases). Germline V gene lookup returns CDR1 SEHNR and CDR2 FQNEAQ (reference sequence). V lost 5 bases to trimming and J lost 7 bases, with 15 bases between them. The CDR3 is 13 residues long. CDR3 nucleotides: TGTGCCAGCAGCCTCAGCGGAGGGGAGGAGCAGTACTTC. It is translated as CASSLSGGEEQYF.

V and J are TRBV27 and TRBJ2-2, with 12 bases identical to TRBD1. Germline V gives CDR1 MNHEY, CDR2 SMNVEV (reference sequence). V shed 5 bases, J shed 4 bases, and the junction held 5 bases outside the gene matches. The CDR3 has 16 amino acids. CDR3 region: CASSPGTGGFTGELFF. As DNA, the CDR3 is TGTGCCAGCAGTCCAGGGACAGGGGGCTTCACCGGGGAGCTGTTTTTT.

This clonotype turned up a few times. The chain combines TRBV7-9 with TRBJ2-7; D is uncertain. V was cut by 5 bases and J by 5 bases, with 16 bases left in between. The length of the CDR3 is 14 residues. Looked up from germline, CDR1 is SEHNR and CDR2 is FQNEAQ (reference sequence). The CDR3 sequence is CASSKPGNSDEQYF. CDR3 sequence (DNA): TGTGCCAGCAGCAAACCTGGGAACTCGGACGAGCAGTACTTC. Full variable domain (remainder filled in from reference TRBV7-9 and TRBJ2-7): DTGVSQNPRHKITKRGQNVTFRCDPISEHNRLYWYRQTLGQGPEFLTYFQNEAQLEKSRLLSDRFSAERPKGSFSTLEIQRTEQGDSAMYLCASSKPGNSDEQYFGPGTRLTVT.

The V call is TRBV12-3 or TRBV12-4, the J call TRBJ1-1; 7 nucleotides agree with TRBD1. The CDR3 spans 14 residues. Trimming removed 2 bases from V and 9 bases from J; junction bases left unmatched: 9. The CDR3, as DNA: TGTGCCAGCAGTTTATGGGGGACAGAGCTTAAAGCTTTCTTT. Amino acids: CASSLWGTELKAFF.

This clonotype was recorded a few times. A read error may produce the germline difference seen at one junction end. This sequence joins TRBV11-2 and TRBJ2-3; the D is unclear. The CDR3 consists of 13 residues. The germline V gene has CDR1 SGHAT and CDR2 FQNNGV. CDR3 in DNA: TGTGCCAGCAGTTTAGGCCACGGGGATACGCAGTATTTT. Translated: CASSLGHGDTQYF.

Remarks on this clonotype: A much larger clone is a single base away; this may be a read error. The chain joins TRBV28 to TRBJ2-5, with D possibly being TRBD1 (6 bases). Germline assignment: CDR1 MDHEN and CDR2 SYDVKM. CDR3 size: 15 residues. CDR3 sequence (DNA): TGTGCCAGCAGTTGGACAGCCCCAATGAAAGAGTCCCAGTACTTC. Translated: CASSWTAPMKESQYF.